Listed below are T cell receptor beta chains from one sample, sequenced in a study of blood T cell repertoires in COVID-19. Data came from immunoSEQ multiplex PCR; TCRdb stores just in-frame clones and leaves some out. The table records 250,000 to 400,000 clones, 90% of them present only once. The sample comprised PBMCs or T cells enriched from blood (not recorded which). The receptors originated from a man between 60 and 75 years old who had recovered from COVID-19. Both conserved end residues are part of each CDR3. Only some rows state a clone size, as once, few, many or a class for expanded clones.

v_gene	abundance	j_gene	CDR3aa
TRBV15	.	TRBJ2-3	CATSRQGSDTQYF
TRBV5-4	.	TRBJ1-6	CASSLLGGRGNSPLHF
TRBV12-5	.	TRBJ1-1	CASGIAVEAFF
TRBV7-3	.	TRBJ2-7	CASSPVGGRLKSEQYF
TRBV20-1	.	TRBJ2-7	CSASIEAYEQYF
TRBV18	.	TRBJ1-2	CASSPEGWAYGYTF
TRBV7-9	.	TRBJ1-1	CASSLGQGAFEAFF
TRBV11-1	.	TRBJ2-3	CASSLDQGGIDTQYF
TRBV19	few	TRBJ1-4	CASRWGSNEKLFF
TRBV19	.	TRBJ2-1	CASSLKTSGSFSELNEQFF
TRBV6-2/TRBV6-3	.	TRBJ2-1	CASSYGRDSYNEQFF
TRBV7-2	.	TRBJ1-6	CASSPLSSGLLYSPLHF
TRBV28	.	TRBJ2-3	CASTQLAVVSDTQYF
TRBV6-5	few	TRBJ1-1	CASKRQGTPEAFF
TRBV6-6	.	TRBJ1-5	CASSYLGATLNQPQHF
TRBV6-6	once	TRBJ1-1	CASSPGTGGMAFF
TRBV7-6	.	TRBJ1-4	CASSLTPGTGKNQNEKLFF
TRBV5-4	.	TRBJ1-2	CASSQTGGSSGYTF
TRBV6-5	.	TRBJ1-1	CASTTFTGEAFF
TRBV5-1	.	TRBJ2-2	CASSYFTNTGELFF
TRBV18	once	TRBJ2-7	CASSPRDLHYEQYF
TRBV6-6	.	TRBJ1-5	CASIPGTGRPQHF
TRBV4-3	once	TRBJ2-2	CASSPGTSGGAGELFF
TRBV11-2	.	TRBJ2-7	CASSLDRGTYEQYF
TRBV12-5	.	TRBJ1-2	CASGLQGADGYTF
TRBV7-8	.	TRBJ2-1	CASSTDPSSYNEQFF
TRBV14	.	TRBJ1-2	CASSLGGAGYTF
TRBV7-2	.	TRBJ1-1	CASSPAGYTEAFF
TRBV27	.	TRBJ2-7	CASSPLAGGYEQYF
TRBV7-9	.	TRBJ2-5	CASSLGQGAAETQYF
TRBV7-6	few	TRBJ2-2	CASSFRTSGSGGELFF
TRBV6-5	.	TRBJ1-5	CASRASNQPQHF
TRBV5-6	.	TRBJ2-1	CASSPQGGLGNEQFF
TRBV16	.	TRBJ1-1	CASSQTEQNTEAFF
TRBV6-1	.	TRBJ1-4	CASSESPPTANEKLFF
TRBV30	.	TRBJ2-1	CARGSFLGNEQFF
TRBV27	.	TRBJ1-6	CASSMAAGEFSPLHF
TRBV30	.	TRBJ1-4	CAWSTDRGPEKLFF
TRBV18	.	TRBJ1-1	CASSLGHLNTEAFF
TRBV6-1	once	TRBJ2-7	CASSRGSRYEQYF
TRBV6-2/TRBV6-3	.	TRBJ1-2	CASSPRREGAYGYTF
TRBV5-5	.	TRBJ1-6	CASSLSGQNSPLHF
TRBV6-5	.	TRBJ2-7	CASRPSSYEQYF
TRBV5-1	.	TRBJ1-1	CASSLAQGLINTEAFF
TRBV14	.	TRBJ2-3	CASNEAGATDTQYF
TRBV5-1	.	TRBJ2-1	CASSSVTSFEQFF
TRBV7-9	.	TRBJ1-1	CASSFSRGQGTEAFF
TRBV5-4	.	TRBJ2-1	CASRSTGAGEQFF
TRBV29-1	.	TRBJ1-1	CSVDRLGAFF
TRBV27	.	TRBJ2-1	CASLTSGSTLFF
TRBV4-2	.	TRBJ2-1	CASSQDGSSGGSNEQFF
TRBV19	.	TRBJ1-6	CASSMFGASSYNSPLHF
TRBV30	.	TRBJ2-5	CAWSPRGVGTQYF
TRBV5-4	.	TRBJ2-3	CATLGGSRDTQYF
TRBV4-3	once	TRBJ1-1	CASSQGQTGINTEAFF